This T cell receptor beta chain comes out of a study of blood T cell repertoires in COVID-19. This CDR3 is built from 16 residues. The V gene end was trimmed by 3 bases and the J gene end by 11 bases; junction bases not matched to a gene: 14. CDR1 MNHNS and CDR2 SASEGT come from the germline V gene. Sequenced by immunoSEQ multiplex PCR; TCRdb stores in-frame clones only, minus some. The top ten hold 0.55% to 0.6% of the sample, which has roughly 160,000 clones, around nine tenths seen once. The clonotype comes from a man aged 60-69 years with COVID-19, enrolled during active disease. The V call is TRBV6-1, the J call TRBJ2-7; 12 bases match TRBD2. The sample was peripheral blood. The CDR3 coding sequence is TGTGCCAGCAGTGAGGATGTAAAGGGACTAGCGGGCCAAGAGTACTTC. This encodes CASSEDVKGLAGQEYF.